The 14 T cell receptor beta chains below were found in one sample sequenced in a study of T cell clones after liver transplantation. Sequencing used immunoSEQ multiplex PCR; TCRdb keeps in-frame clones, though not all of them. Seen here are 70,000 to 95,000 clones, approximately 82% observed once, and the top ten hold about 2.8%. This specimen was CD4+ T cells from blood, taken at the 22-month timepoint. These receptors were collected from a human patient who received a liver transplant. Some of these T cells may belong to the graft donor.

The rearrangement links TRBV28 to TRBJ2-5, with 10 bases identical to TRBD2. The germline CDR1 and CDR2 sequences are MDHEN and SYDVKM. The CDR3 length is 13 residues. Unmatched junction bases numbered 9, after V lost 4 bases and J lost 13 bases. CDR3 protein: CASSSSGRAKAYF. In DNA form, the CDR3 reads TGTGCCAGCAGTTCCAGCGGGAGGGCCAAGGCGTACTTC.

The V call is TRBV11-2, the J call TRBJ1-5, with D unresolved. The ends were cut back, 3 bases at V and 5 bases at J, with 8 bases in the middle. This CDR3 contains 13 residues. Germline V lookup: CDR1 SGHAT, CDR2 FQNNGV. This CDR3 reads CASSLMVDQPQHF. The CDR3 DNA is TGTGCCAGCAGCTTGATGGTTGATCAGCCCCAGCATTTT.

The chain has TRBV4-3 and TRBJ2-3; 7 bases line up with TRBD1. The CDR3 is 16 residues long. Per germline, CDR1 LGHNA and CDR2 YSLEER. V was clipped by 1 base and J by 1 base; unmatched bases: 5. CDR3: CASSQGVGQGTDTQYF. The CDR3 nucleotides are TGCGCCAGCAGCCAAGGAGTAGGACAGGGCACAGATACGCAGTATTTT.

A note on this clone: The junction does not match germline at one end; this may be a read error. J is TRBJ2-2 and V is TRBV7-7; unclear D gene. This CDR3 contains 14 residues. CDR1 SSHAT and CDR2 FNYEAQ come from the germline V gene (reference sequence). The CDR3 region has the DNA TGTGCTAGCAGCCTACGCTTGAGCACCGGGGAGCTGTTTTTT. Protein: CASSLRLSTGELFF.

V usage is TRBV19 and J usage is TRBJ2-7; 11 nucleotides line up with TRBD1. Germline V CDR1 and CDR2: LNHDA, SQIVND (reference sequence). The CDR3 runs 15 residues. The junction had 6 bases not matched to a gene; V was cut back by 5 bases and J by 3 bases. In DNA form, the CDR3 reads TGTGCCAGTAGTCCCCGGGGGACAGGGGGCTACGAGCAGTACTTC. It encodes CASSPRGTGGYEQYF.

The CDR3 DNA reads as TGTGCCAGCAGCTATACCCGGGGCGGAGACAATCAGCCCCAGCATTTT. Protein: CASSYTRGGDNQPQHF. The rearrangement links TRBV13 to TRBJ1-5; D is possibly TRBD1 (5 bases). CDR3 length: 16 residues. Germline V gene lookup returns CDR1 PRHDT and CDR2 FYEKMQ (reference sequence). The V end was cut by 4 bases, the J end by 3 bases, with 16 bases between.

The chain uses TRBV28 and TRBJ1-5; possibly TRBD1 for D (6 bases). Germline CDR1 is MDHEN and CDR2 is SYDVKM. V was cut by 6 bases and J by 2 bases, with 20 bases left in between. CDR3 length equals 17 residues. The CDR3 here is CASRTPGGGLGNQPQHF. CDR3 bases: TGTGCCAGCAGAACTCCGGGAGGGGGTTTGGGCAATCAGCCCCAGCATTTT.

For the CDR3, the DNA is TGTGCCAGCAGCGAAGGATACGGACAGAATACCTACGAGCAGTACTTC. Protein sequence: CASSEGYGQNTYEQYF. The V call is TRBV11-3, the J call TRBJ2-7, with D possibly matching TRBD1 (6 bases). Trimming pared 5 bases from V and 2 bases from J, leaving 19 bases between. The CDR3 runs 16 residues. Germline V gene sequence: CDR1 SGHNT, CDR2 YENEEA.

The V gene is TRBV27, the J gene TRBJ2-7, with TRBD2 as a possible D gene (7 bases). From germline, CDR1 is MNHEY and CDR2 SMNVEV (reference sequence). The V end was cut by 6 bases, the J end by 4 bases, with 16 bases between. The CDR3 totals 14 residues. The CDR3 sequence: CASSLGGGRYEQYF. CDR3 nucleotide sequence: TGTGCCAGCAGCCTAGGGGGGGGGAGGTACGAGCAGTACTTC.

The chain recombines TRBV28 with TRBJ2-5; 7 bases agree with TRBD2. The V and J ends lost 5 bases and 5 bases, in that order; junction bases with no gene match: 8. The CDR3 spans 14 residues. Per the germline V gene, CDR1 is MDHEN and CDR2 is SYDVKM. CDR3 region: CASSEPAGRETQYF. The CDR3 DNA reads TGTGCCAGCAGTGAACCAGCGGGACGGGAGACCCAGTACTTC.

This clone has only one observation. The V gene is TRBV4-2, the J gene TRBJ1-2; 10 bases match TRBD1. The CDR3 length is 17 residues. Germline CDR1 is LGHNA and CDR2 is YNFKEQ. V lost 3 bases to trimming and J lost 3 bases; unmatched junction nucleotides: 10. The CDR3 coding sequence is TGTGCCAGCAGCCATCCCGGGACAGGGGAACTAGACTATGGCTACACCTTC. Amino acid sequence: CASSHPGTGELDYGYTF.

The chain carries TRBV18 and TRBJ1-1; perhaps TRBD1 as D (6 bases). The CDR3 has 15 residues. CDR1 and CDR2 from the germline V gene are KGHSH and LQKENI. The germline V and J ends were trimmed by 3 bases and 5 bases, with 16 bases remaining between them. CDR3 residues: CASSPLSQGRTEAFF. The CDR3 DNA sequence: TGTGCCAGCTCACCGCTTTCCCAGGGGAGGACTGAAGCTTTCTTT.

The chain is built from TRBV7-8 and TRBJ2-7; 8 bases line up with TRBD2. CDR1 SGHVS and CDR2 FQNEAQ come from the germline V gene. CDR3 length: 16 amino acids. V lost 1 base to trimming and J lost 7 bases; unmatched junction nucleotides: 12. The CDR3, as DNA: TGTGCCAGCAGCTTAGTAACGAGCGGGAGTTTGGGAGAGCAGTACTTC. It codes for CASSLVTSGSLGEQYF.

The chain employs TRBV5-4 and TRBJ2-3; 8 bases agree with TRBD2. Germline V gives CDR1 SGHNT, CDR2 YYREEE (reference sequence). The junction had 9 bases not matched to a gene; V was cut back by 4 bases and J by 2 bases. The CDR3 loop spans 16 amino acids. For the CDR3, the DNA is TGTGCCAGCAGCGTGGCAGTAGCGGGGCACACAGATACGCAGTATTTT. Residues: CASSVAVAGHTDTQYF.